This T cell receptor (beta chain) was profiled in a study of T cell changes during pregnancy in multiple sclerosis. Some clones are missing from TCRdb's copy, which holds only in-frame ones; the method was immunoSEQ multiplex PCR. This repertoire shows 44,000 or so clones, more than 75% found once; its top ten account for 5.5% to 6%. The trim removed 3 bases at V and 5 bases at J, leaving 20 bases unmatched. This CDR3 has 19 residues. Germline assignment: CDR1 LNHNV and CDR2 YYDKDF (reference sequence). The specimen comprised CD8+ T cells from peripheral blood mononuclear cells, sampled after pregnancy. The chain recombines TRBV15 with TRBJ2-5; 8 bases line up with TRBD2. This TCR came from a female donor in good health, enrolled as a control in a pregnancy study. In DNA, the CDR3 is TGTGCCACCAGCAGCACCGGGATTGGACTAGCCGCACTCAGGGAGACCCAGTACTTC. This gives the protein CATSSTGIGLAALRETQYF. Drawing the rest from reference TRBV15 and TRBJ2-5, the complete variable domain is DAMVIQNPRYQVTQFGKPVTLSCSQTLNHNVMYWYQQKSSQAPKLLFHYYDKDFNNEADTPDNFQSRRPNTSFCFLDIRSPGLGDTAMYLCATSSTGIGLAALRETQYFGPGTRLLVL.